Each of the 21 T cell receptor beta chains below was sequenced from the same sample in a study of identical twins. TCRdb re-called the 5' RACE reads with MiXCR, one entry per CDR3 protein. Among 600,000 to 850,000 distinct CDR3 sequences, 18% were seen once, and the ten largest hold under 15%. The data were also submitted as part of a second study, on T cells expressing NK-cell markers.

Sequenced input: PBMCs. These receptors all stem from a woman between 18 and 30 years old in good health.

This clonotype came up many times. The chain links TRBV10-2 to TRBJ2-3; D gene unclear. The germline gives CDR1 WSHSY, CDR2 SAAADI. The V gene lost 6 bases and the J gene lost 4 bases, with 11 bases spanning the gap. CDR3 length: 13 amino acids. CDR3 amino acids: CASRAFAPDTQYF. CDR3 nucleotide sequence: TGCGCCAGCAGGGCCTTTGCCCCAGATACGCAGTATTTT.

This clonotype showed up just a few times. The rearrangement links TRBV20-1 to TRBJ2-1; 13 nucleotides agree with TRBD2. CDR1 and CDR2 from the germline V gene are DFQATT and SNEGSKA (reference sequence). The length of the CDR3 is 16 residues. Unmatched junction bases numbered 9, after V lost 6 bases and J lost 4 bases. Here the CDR3 DNA reads TGCAGTGCAACCGGGACTAGCGGGGCCCTTTACAATGAGCAGTTCTTC. Amino acid sequence: CSATGTSGALYNEQFF.

J is TRBJ1-5 and V is TRBV29-1; D perhaps matches TRBD1 (6 bases). This CDR3 has 13 residues. V dropped 6 bases and J dropped 5 bases, with 14 bases sitting between them. Germline V gene lookup returns CDR1 SQVTM and CDR2 ANQGSEA. CDR3 nucleotide sequence: TGCAGCGTGTCCCAGGGGTCGGATCAGCCCCAGCATTTT. The encoded protein is CSVSQGSDQPQHF.

V is TRBV7-8 and J is TRBJ2-7; D is ambiguous. The CDR3 has 12 residues. The germline gives CDR1 SGHVS, CDR2 FQNEAQ. The V and J ends lost 4 bases and 7 bases respectively, with 11 bases between them. The CDR3 sequence is CASSSLGKEQYF. CDR3 in DNA: TGTGCCAGCAGCTCGTTAGGGAAGGAGCAGTACTTC.

This chain uses TRBV2 with TRBJ2-2; no reliable D call. This CDR3 is 16 amino acids long. Trimming removed 6 bases at V and 4 bases at J, with 18 bases between. Germline lookup yields CDR1 SNHLY and CDR2 FYNNEI. CDR3: CASSDLPRFRTGELFF. The CDR3 DNA is TGTGCCAGCAGCGATCTACCGCGCTTCCGCACCGGGGAGCTGTTTTTT.

This clonotype was seen more than once but under ten times. This chain connects TRBV7-9 to TRBJ1-1, with no clear D. This CDR3 has 12 residues. From germline, CDR1 is SEHNR and CDR2 FQNEAQ (reference sequence). Between the trimmed V and J ends, which lost 1 base and 10 bases, there was a span of 10 bases. The CDR3 bases are TGTGCCAGCAGCTTAGAGAGTCGCTCAGCTTTCTTT. Translating it yields CASSLESRSAFF.

CDR3 nucleotides: TGTGCCAGCAGCCCCCGTGGCAGGGGGAATTCCTACGAGCAGTACTTC. This codes for CASSPRGRGNSYEQYF. The V call is TRBV27, the J call TRBJ2-7, with 7 bases matching TRBD1. CDR3 length: 16 amino acids. Unmatched junction bases numbered 12, after V lost 6 bases and J lost 1 base. Germline V gene lookup returns CDR1 MNHEY and CDR2 SMNVEV (reference sequence).

This clonotype was counted a few times. The rearrangement uses TRBV20-1 and TRBJ1-1, with D possibly matching TRBD1 (5 bases). Germline CDR1 and CDR2: DFQATT and SNEGSKA (reference sequence). V was cut by 2 bases and J by 0 bases, with 13 bases left in between. This CDR3 is built from 15 residues. The CDR3 sequence: CSARQIDRLNTEAFF. For the CDR3, the DNA is TGCAGTGCTAGACAAATTGACAGACTGAACACTGAAGCTTTCTTT.

This chain uses TRBV10-1 with TRBJ2-7; D possibly corresponds to TRBD2 (7 bases). The V and J ends lost 10 bases and 9 bases respectively, with 46 bases between them. Germline CDR1 and CDR2: WNHNN and SYGVQD (reference sequence). The CDR3 totals 21 residues. CDR3 nucleotide sequence: TGCGCCAACGGGGGGCTAGTGGGAGCATTATTCAATCGGGGAGTCCCCACCGGGCAGTACTTC. This encodes CANGGLVGALFNRGVPTGQYF.

With regard to this clonotype: A junction boundary mismatches the germline segment, possibly from a read error. The rearrangement joins TRBV3-1 to TRBJ1-5; 7 nucleotides line up with TRBD1. CDR3 size: 13 residues. Germline V CDR1 and CDR2: LGHDT, YNNKEL (reference sequence). CDR3 amino acids: CAISPRQGVPQHF. CDR3 sequence (DNA): TGTGCCATCAGCCCCCGACAGGGAGTGCCCCAGCATTTT.

This clonotype was picked up a small number of times. The chain has TRBV20-1 and TRBJ1-6; weak D call: TRBD1 (6 bases). Germline loops: CDR1 DFQATT, CDR2 SNEGSKA (reference sequence). Trimming took 6 bases from V and 8 from J, leaving 14 bases between them. CDR3 length: 13 amino acids. DNA for the CDR3: TGCAGTGCCCGGGAGGAGGGGGATTCACCCCTCCACTTT. This encodes CSAREEGDSPLHF.

V and J are TRBV20-1 and TRBJ2-7, with 7 bases fitting TRBD2. The length of the CDR3 is 14 residues. Germline CDR1 and CDR2: DFQATT and SNEGSKA (reference sequence). J gave up 3 bases and V 6 bases, and 11 bases lay outside the gene matches. CDR3 coding DNA: TGCAGTGCGGGAGGGAGGACTAACCACTACGAGCAGTACTTC. Its translation: CSAGGRTNHYEQYF.

The chain uses TRBV5-6 and TRBJ2-7, with a tentative D call TRBD2 (6 bases). With 4 bases removed from V and 5 bases from J, the gap between germline ends came to 16 bases. The CDR3 has 14 residues. Per the germline V gene, CDR1 is SGHDT and CDR2 is YYEEEE. The CDR3 spells CASSPGGDVHEQYF. The DNA for the CDR3 is TGTGCCAGCAGCCCCGGCGGGGACGTACACGAGCAGTACTTC.

This clonotype was seen a few times. This chain joins TRBV10-3 and TRBJ2-1; D may match TRBD1 or TRBD2 (6 bases each). Trimming shortened V by 6 bases and J by 10 bases, and 13 bases separated the two germline ends. CDR1 and CDR2 (germline): ENHRY, SYGVKD. The CDR3 has 12 residues. The CDR3 nucleotides are TGTGCCATCAGCAGGGGAGGCAACGAGCAGTTCTTC. Translation: CAISRGGNEQFF.

This clonotype was found a few times. The chain employs TRBV4-1 and TRBJ2-3; the D is unclear. V lost 4 bases to trimming and J lost 6 bases, with 14 bases between them. In germline, CDR1 is MGHRA, CDR2 YSYEKL. The CDR3 is 14 residues long. The CDR3 bases are TGCGCCAGCAGCCGGCTCCCTATGCCCGATACGCAGTATTTT. Translated, it gives CASSRLPMPDTQYF.

This clonotype was found a few times. The chain uses TRBV5-1 and TRBJ2-3, with 8 bases fitting TRBD2. This CDR3 comprises 15 residues. Germline loops: CDR1 SGHRS, CDR2 YFSETQ. After removal of 0 bases from V and 10 bases from J, the junction contained 10 bases not matched to a gene. The DNA of the CDR3 is TGCGCCAGCAGCTTGGCAGGGACTAGTACCACGTCGCAGTATTTT. Translation: CASSLAGTSTTSQYF.

V usage is TRBV30 and J usage is TRBJ1-2; D is uncertain. The CDR3 length is 12 residues. The germline V gene has CDR1 GTSNPN and CDR2 SVGIG (reference sequence). The ends were cut back, 0 bases at V and 3 bases at J, with 5 bases in the middle. The chain's CDR3 is CAWSVVHYGYTF. The CDR3 DNA reads TGTGCCTGGAGTGTGGTGCACTATGGCTACACCTTC.

This clonotype appeared a few times. The chain couples TRBV7-2 to TRBJ2-1, with D possibly TRBD1 on 5 matching bases. Trimming left V 0 bases short and J 4 bases short, with 10 bases between. Germline CDR1 is SGHTA and CDR2 is FQGNSA. The CDR3 length is 15 residues. CDR3 residues: CASSLAGVLYNEQFF. In DNA, the CDR3 is TGTGCCAGCAGCTTAGCAGGGGTGTTGTACAATGAGCAGTTCTTC.

This clonotype has only a few counts. J is TRBJ2-1 and V is TRBV24-1; 9 bases line up with TRBD2. CDR3 length equals 17 residues. CDR1 KGHDR and CDR2 SFDVKD come from the germline V gene. Germline trimming cut 9 bases from V and 1 base from J; bases unmatched to any gene: 12. For the CDR3, the DNA is TGTGCCACCTCCAGGCGGGGGGGCGAGGTATCCTACAATGAGCAGTTCTTC. This encodes CATSRRGGEVSYNEQFF.

The chain links TRBV5-5 to TRBJ2-3, with 8 bases fitting TRBD1. CDR3 length equals 14 residues. In germline, CDR1 is SGHKS, CDR2 YYEKEE (reference sequence). V dropped 6 bases and J dropped 5; count of bases not matched to a gene: 8. This CDR3 is CASNLGQGGDTQYF. CDR3 bases: TGTGCCAGCAACCTAGGACAGGGAGGAGATACGCAGTATTTT.

This clonotype was detected a few times. The chain joins TRBV10-3 to TRBJ1-2; no clear D gene. The CDR3 consists of 11 residues. Germline V CDR1 and CDR2: ENHRY, SYGVKD. Trimming took 10 bases from V and 1 from J, leaving 7 bases between them. The CDR3 sequence: CATRLNYGYTF. CDR3 nucleotide sequence: TGTGCCACTAGACTTAACTATGGCTACACCTTC.